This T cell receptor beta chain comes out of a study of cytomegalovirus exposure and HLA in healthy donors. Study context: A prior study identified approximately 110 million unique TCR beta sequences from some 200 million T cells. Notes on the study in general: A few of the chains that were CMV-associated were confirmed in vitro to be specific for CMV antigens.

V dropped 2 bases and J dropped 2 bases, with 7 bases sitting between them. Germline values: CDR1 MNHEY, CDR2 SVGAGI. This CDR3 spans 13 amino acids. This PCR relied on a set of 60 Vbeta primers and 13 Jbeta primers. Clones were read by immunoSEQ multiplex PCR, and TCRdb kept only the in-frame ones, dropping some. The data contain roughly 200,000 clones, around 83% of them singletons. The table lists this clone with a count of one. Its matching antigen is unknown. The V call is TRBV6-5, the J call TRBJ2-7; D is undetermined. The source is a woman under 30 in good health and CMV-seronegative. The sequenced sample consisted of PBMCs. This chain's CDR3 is CASSYGAAYEQYF. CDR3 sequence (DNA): TGTGCCAGCAGTTACGGCGCGGCCTACGAGCAGTACTTC.